This TCR beta chain was obtained from a study of blood T cell repertoires in COVID-19. Authors' analysis steps: From reference gene primer amplification, estimates of nucleated cell counts were derived. Assay: immunoSEQ multiplex PCR; the TCRdb copy retains only in-frame clones and omits some. The V and J calls and the clone size are those of that table, but D and trimming were determined from the DNA. The data contain about 200,000 clones, roughly 90% of them seen just once; the ten biggest clones take up over 0.75%. This CDR3 is 15 amino acids long. V shed 5 bases and J shed 0 bases, with 14 bases lying between them. CDR1 is SGHVS, CDR2 FNYEAQ, per germline. Seattle researchers signed up patients amid active infection and tracked them longitudinally.

The sample consisted of peripheral blood. The chain uses TRBV7-6 and TRBJ2-7, with a weak D call TRBD1 (6 bases). This TCR derives from a man aged 55-75 years with COVID-19, enrolled during active disease. Written as DNA, the CDR3 is TGTGCCAGCAGCCCCGGGACAAGGGGCTCCTACGAGCAGTACTTC. Translation: CASSPGTRGSYEQYF.